This TCR beta chain was sequenced in a study of cytomegalovirus exposure and HLA in healthy donors. Study-level points and caveats: Later analysis showed most CMV-associated TCR beta chains appearing HLA-restricted.

PCR involved 60 Vbeta and 13 Jbeta primers. Method: immunoSEQ multiplex PCR; TCRdb's copy keeps in-frame clones and lacks some. This table holds more than 110,000 clones, roughly 80% found once. CDR3 length equals 13 residues. Trimming shortened V by 1 base and J by 7 bases, and 10 bases separated the two germline ends. Looked up from germline, CDR1 is SGHAT and CDR2 is FQNNGV. Note on this clone: Its antigen is still unknown.

Sequenced input: PBMCs. This sequence joins TRBV11-2 and TRBJ1-2, with a possible D match to TRBD1 (5 bases). This receptor was identified in a female donor in good health and CMV-seronegative. The CDR3 DNA follows: TGTGCCAGCAGCTTAGGTACGGGGGTTGGCTACACCTTC. Protein product: CASSLGTGVGYTF.